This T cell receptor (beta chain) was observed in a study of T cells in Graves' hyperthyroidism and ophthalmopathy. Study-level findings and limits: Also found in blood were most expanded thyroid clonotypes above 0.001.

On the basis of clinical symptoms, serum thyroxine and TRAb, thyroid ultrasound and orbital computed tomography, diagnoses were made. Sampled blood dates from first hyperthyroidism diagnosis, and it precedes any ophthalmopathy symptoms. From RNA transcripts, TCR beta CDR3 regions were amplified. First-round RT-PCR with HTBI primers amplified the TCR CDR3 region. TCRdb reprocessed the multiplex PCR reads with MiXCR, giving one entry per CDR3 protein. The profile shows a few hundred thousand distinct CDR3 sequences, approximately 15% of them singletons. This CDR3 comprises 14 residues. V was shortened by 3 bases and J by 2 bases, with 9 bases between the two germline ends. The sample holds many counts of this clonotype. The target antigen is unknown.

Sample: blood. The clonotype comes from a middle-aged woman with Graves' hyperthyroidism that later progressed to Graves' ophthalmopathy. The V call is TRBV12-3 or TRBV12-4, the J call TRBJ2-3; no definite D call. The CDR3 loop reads CASSLGYNTDTQYF. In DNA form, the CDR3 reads TGTGCCAGCAGTTTGGGGTACAACACAGATACGCAGTATTTT.